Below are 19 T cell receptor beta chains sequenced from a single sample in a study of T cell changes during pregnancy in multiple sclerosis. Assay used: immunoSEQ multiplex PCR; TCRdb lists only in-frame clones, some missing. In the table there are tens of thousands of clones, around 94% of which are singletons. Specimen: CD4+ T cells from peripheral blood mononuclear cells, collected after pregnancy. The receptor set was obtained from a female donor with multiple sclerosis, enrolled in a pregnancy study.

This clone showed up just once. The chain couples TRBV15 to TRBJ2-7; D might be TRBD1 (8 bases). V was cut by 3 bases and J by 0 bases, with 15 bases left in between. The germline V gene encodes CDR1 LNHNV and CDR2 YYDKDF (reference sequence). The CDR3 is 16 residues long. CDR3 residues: CATSRGGGTGSYEQYF. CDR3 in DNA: TGTGCCACCAGCAGGGGGGGAGGGACAGGCTCCTACGAGCAGTACTTC.

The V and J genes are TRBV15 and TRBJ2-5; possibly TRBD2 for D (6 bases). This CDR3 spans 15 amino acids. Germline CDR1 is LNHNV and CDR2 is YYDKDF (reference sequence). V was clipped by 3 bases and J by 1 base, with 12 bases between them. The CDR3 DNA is TGTGCCACCAGCAGTCCCGGGGGAGGCCAAGAGACCCAGTACTTC. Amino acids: CATSSPGGGQETQYF.

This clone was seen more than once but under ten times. The CDR3 spells CASRGEGDTGELFF. CDR3 bases: TGTGCCAGCAGGGGGGAGGGGGACACCGGGGAGCTGTTTTTT. The chain links TRBV6-5 to TRBJ2-2, with D tentatively TRBD2 (7 bases). V lost 6 bases and J lost 3, with 11 bases in between. This CDR3 has 14 amino acids. Germline V gene sequence: CDR1 MNHEY, CDR2 SVGAGI.

CDR3 region: CASSLGLAGGSQFF. Written as DNA, the CDR3 is TGTGCCAGCAGCTTAGGACTAGCGGGAGGATCGCAGTTCTTC. J is TRBJ2-1 and V is TRBV7-3, with 14 bases identical to TRBD2. V gave up 2 bases and J gave up 12 bases; unmatched junction bases: 3. The germline V gene has CDR1 SGHTA and CDR2 FQGTGA. This CDR3 has 14 residues.

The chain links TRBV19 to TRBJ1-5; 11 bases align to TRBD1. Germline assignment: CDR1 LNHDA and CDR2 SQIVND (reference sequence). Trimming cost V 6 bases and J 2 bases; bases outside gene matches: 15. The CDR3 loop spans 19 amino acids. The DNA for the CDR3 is TGTGCCAGTAGGCAATTCGGGACAGGGGGGCGTAAGGGCAATCAGCCCCAGCATTTT. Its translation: CASRQFGTGGRKGNQPQHF.

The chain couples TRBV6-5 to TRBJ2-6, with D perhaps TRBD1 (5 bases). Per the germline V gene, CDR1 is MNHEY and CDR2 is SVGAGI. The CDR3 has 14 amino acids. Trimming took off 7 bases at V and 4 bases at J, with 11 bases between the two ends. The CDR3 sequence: CASIGATGANVLTF. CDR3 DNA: TGTGCCAGCATAGGGGCGACGGGGGCCAACGTCCTGACTTTC.

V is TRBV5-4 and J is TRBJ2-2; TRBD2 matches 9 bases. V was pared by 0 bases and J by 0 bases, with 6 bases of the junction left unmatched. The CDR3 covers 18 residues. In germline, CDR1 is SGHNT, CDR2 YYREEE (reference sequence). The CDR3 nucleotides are TGTGCCAGCAGCTTGGATCTGGCGGGAGGGTCGAACACCGGGGAGCTGTTTTTT. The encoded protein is CASSLDLAGGSNTGELFF.

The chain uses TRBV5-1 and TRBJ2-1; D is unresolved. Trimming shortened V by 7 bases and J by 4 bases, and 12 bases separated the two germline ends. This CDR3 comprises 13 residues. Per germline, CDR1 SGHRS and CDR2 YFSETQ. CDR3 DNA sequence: TGCGCCAGCGCAGTAGCTGCATACAATGAGCAGTTCTTC. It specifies CASAVAAYNEQFF.

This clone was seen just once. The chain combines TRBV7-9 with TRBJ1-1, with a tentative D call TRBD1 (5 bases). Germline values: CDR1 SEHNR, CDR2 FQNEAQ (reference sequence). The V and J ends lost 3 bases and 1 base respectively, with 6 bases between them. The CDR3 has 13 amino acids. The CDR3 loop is CASSFQGNTEAFF. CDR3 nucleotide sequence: TGTGCCAGCAGCTTTCAGGGGAACACTGAAGCTTTCTTT.

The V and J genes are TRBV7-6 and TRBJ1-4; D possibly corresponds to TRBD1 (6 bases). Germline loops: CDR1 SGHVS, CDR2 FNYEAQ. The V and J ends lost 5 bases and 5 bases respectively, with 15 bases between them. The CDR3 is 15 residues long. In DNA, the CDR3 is TGTGCCAGCAGCACCCGACAGGCCTCAAATGAAAAACTGTTTTTT. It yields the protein CASSTRQASNEKLFF.

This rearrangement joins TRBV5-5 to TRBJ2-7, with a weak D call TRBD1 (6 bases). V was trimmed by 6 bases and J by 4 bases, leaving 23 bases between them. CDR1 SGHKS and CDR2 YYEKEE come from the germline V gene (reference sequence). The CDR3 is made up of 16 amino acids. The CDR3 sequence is CASIPSWLGARYEQYF. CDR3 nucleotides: TGTGCCAGCATCCCGAGCTGGCTGGGGGCTAGATACGAGCAGTACTTC.

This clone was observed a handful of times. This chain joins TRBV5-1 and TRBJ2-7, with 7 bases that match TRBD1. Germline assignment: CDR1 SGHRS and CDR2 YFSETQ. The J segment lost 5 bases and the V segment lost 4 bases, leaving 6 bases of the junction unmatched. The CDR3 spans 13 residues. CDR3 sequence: CASSPDRAHEQYF. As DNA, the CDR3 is TGCGCCAGCAGCCCCGACAGGGCCCACGAGCAGTACTTC. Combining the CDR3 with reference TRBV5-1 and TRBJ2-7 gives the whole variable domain KAGVTQTPRYLIKTRGQQVTLSCSPISGHRSVSWYQQTPGQGLQFLFEYFSETQRNKGNFPGRFSGRQFSNSRSEMNVSTLELGDSALYLCASSPDRAHEQYFGPGTRLTVT.

The chain's CDR3 is CASSQALPGQKTSGNTIYF. As DNA, the CDR3 is TGTGCCAGCAGCCAAGCCTTACCGGGACAGAAGACTTCTGGAAACACCATATATTTT. This chain links TRBV4-2 with TRBJ1-3, with TRBD1 matching over 7 bases. After removal of 1 base from V and 1 base from J, the junction contained 13 bases not matched to a gene. This CDR3 region has 19 residues. Germline CDR1 reads LGHNA; CDR2 reads YNFKEQ.

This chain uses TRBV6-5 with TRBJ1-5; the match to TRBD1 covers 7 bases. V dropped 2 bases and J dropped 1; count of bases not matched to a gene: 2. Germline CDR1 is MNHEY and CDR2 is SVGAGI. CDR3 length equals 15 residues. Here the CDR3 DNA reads TGTGCCAGCAGTTACGACAGGGCAAGCAATCAGCCCCAGCATTTT. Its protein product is CASSYDRASNQPQHF.

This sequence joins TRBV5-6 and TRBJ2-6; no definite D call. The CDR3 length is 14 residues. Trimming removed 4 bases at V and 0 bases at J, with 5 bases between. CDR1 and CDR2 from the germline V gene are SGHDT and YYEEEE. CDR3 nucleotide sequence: TGTGCCAGCAGCCCCAGCTCTGGGGCCAACGTCCTGACTTTC. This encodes CASSPSSGANVLTF.

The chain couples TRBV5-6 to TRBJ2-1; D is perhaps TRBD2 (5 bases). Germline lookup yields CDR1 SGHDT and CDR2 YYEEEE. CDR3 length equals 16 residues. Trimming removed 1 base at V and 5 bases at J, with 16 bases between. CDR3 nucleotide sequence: TGTGCCAGCAGCTTGTTCAAAGGGTATAGCGACAATGAGCAGTTCTTC. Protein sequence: CASSLFKGYSDNEQFF.

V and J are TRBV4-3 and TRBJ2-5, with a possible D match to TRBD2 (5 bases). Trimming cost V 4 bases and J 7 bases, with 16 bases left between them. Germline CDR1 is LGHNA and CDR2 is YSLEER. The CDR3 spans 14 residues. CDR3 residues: CASSPGGALGTQYF. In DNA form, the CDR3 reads TGCGCCAGCAGCCCCGGAGGCGCCCTGGGGACCCAGTACTTC.

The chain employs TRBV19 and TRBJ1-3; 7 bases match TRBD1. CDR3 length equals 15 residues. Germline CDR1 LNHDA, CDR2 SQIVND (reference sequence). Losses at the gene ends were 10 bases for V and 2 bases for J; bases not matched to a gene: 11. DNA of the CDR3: TGTGCCACCTCCCAGGCAGGGGGTGCTGGAAACACCATATATTTT. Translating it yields CATSQAGGAGNTIYF.

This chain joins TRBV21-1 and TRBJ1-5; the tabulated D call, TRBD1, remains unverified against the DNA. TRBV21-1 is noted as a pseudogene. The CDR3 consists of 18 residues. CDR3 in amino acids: CASSCSPPGQGFNQPQHF. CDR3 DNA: TGTGCCAGCAGCTGCTCCCCCCCGGGACAGGGTTTCAATCAGCCCCAGCATTTT.